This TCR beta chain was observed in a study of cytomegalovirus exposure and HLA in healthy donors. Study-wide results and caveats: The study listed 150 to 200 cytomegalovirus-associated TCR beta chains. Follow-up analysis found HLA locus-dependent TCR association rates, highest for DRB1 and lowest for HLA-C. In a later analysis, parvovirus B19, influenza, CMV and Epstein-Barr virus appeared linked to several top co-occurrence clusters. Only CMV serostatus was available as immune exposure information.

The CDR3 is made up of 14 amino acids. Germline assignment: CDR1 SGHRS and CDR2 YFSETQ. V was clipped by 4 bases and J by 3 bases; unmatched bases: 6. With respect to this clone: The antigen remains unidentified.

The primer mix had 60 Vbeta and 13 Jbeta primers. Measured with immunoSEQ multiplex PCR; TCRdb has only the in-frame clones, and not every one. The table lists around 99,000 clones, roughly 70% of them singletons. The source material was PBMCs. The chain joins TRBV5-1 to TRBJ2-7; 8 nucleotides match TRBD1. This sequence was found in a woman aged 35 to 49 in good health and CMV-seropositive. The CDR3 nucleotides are TGCGCCAGCAGCACTGGACAGGGAAACTACGAGCAGTACTTC. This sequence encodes CASSTGQGNYEQYF.